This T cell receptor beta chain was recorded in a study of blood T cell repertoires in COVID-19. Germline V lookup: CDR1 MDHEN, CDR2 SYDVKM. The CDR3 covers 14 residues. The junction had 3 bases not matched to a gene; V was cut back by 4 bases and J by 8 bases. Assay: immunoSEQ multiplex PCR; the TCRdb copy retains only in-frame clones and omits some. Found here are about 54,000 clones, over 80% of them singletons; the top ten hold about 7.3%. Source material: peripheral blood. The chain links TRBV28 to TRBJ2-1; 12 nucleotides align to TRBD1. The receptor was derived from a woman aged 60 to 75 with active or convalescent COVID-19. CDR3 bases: TGTGCCAGCAGTTCGGGACAGGGGGCTGATGAGCAGTTCTTC. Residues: CASSSGQGADEQFF.